This T cell receptor beta chain was sequenced in a study of T cell changes during pregnancy in multiple sclerosis. Trimming left V 0 bases short and J 0 bases short, with 12 bases between. This CDR3 spans 16 amino acids. Germline V CDR1 and CDR2: LGHNA, YSLEER. Generated by immunoSEQ multiplex PCR, the TCRdb table keeps only in-frame clones and is missing some. This sample carries around 50,000 clones, almost 95% of them seen once, and the ten largest clones take approximately 0.72%. The sample here was CD4+ T cells from peripheral blood mononuclear cells, taken in the third trimester of pregnancy. The V and J genes are TRBV4-3 and TRBJ2-7; tentatively, D is TRBD2 (5 bases). The clonotype was recovered from a female donor with multiple sclerosis, enrolled in a pregnancy study. The CDR3 DNA follows: TGCGCCAGCAGCCAAGAAGGACTTCTCGGCTCCTACGAGCAGTACTTC. Translated: CASSQEGLLGSYEQYF.